The 30 T cell receptor beta chains below were found in one sample sequenced in a study of shared clonotypes between healthy human individuals. The assay was immunoSEQ multiplex PCR, and TCRdb's table has in-frame clones only and misses some. Here the sample spans some 2,100,000 clones, roughly 95% being singletons. The sample taken for sequencing was naive CD4+ T cells sorted from blood. The subset was: CD45RA+ positively selected. These receptors were taken from a man younger than 35 in good health.

This clone was detected once. This rearrangement joins TRBV4-1 to TRBJ2-2, with 8 bases aligning to TRBD2. The length of the CDR3 is 16 residues. Germline V gene lookup returns CDR1 MGHRA and CDR2 YSYEKL. V lost 3 bases to trimming and J lost 6 bases; unmatched junction nucleotides: 9. The CDR3 loop is CASSQHSAGVPGELFF. CDR3 DNA sequence: TGCGCCAGCAGCCAGCATTCAGCGGGAGTCCCCGGGGAGCTGTTTTTT.

V and J are TRBV9 and TRBJ2-1; TRBD2 agrees at 7 bases. The CDR3 covers 16 residues. Per germline, CDR1 SGDLS and CDR2 YYNGEE. V gave up 3 bases and J gave up 0 bases; unmatched junction bases: 6. This CDR3 is CASSASGGPSYNEQFF. The DNA for the CDR3 is TGTGCCAGCAGCGCCTCGGGGGGACCCTCCTACAATGAGCAGTTCTTC.

The genes are TRBV6-4 and TRBJ1-5; D gene ambiguous. Trimming pared 9 bases from V and 0 bases from J, leaving 21 bases between. Germline CDR1 reads MRHNA; CDR2 reads SNTAGT. This CDR3 has 17 residues. This CDR3 reads CARTRETPYLSNQPQHF. For the CDR3, the DNA is TGTGCCAGGACCCGGGAGACCCCTTACCTTAGCAATCAGCCCCAGCATTTT.

In the case of this clone: The same CDR3 can be traced to other DNA sequences in this sample. J is TRBJ1-1 and V is TRBV19; D gene unclear. There are 12 residues in the CDR3. In germline, CDR1 is LNHDA, CDR2 SQIVND (reference sequence). The V end was cut by 1 base, the J end by 3 bases, with 3 bases between. CDR3 sequence (DNA): TGTGCCAGTAGTATAGCGGACACTGAAGCTTTCTTT. It encodes CASSIADTEAFF.

To note about this clone: At the DNA level, this CDR3 is encoded by other sequences in the same sample as well. This chain connects TRBV27 to TRBJ2-5; tentatively, D is TRBD2 (5 bases). CDR1 and CDR2 (germline): MNHEY, SMNVEV (reference sequence). This CDR3 has 13 residues. Trimming removed 3 bases at V and 5 bases at J, with 10 bases between. DNA for the CDR3: TGTGCCAGCAGTTTCCGGGGTCGGGAGACCCAGTACTTC. Its protein product is CASSFRGRETQYF.

The count of this clone is one. The chain recombines TRBV7-9 with TRBJ1-3; the D gene is possibly TRBD1 (5 bases). The germline V gene has CDR1 SEHNR and CDR2 FQNEAQ (reference sequence). The CDR3 has 18 amino acids. The V gene lost 5 bases and the J gene lost 0 bases, with 20 bases spanning the gap. CDR3 loop: CASSPWRRGILSGNTIYF. The CDR3 DNA follows: TGTGCCAGCAGCCCCTGGAGACGGGGGATTCTCTCTGGAAACACCATATATTTT. Drawing the rest from reference TRBV7-9 and TRBJ1-3, the complete variable domain is DTGVSQNPRHKITKRGQNVTFRCDPISEHNRLYWYRQTLGQGPEFLTYFQNEAQLEKSRLLSDRFSAERPKGSFSTLEIQRTEQGDSAMYLCASSPWRRGILSGNTIYFGEGSWLTVV.

This chain links TRBV28 with TRBJ1-1; a possible D gene is TRBD1 (6 bases). This CDR3 has 13 amino acids. The ends were cut back, 5 bases at V and 2 bases at J, with 9 bases in the middle. The germline V gene encodes CDR1 MDHEN and CDR2 SYDVKM. The CDR3 region has the DNA TGTGCCAGCAGTCTGGACAGAAACACTGAAGCTTTCTTT. It is translated as CASSLDRNTEAFF.

This rearrangement joins TRBV5-4 to TRBJ2-5; a weak D match, TRBD1 (6 bases). CDR1 is SGHNT, CDR2 YYREEE, per germline (reference sequence). The CDR3 is 16 residues long. The V end was cut by 4 bases, the J end by 1 base, with 17 bases between. The CDR3 DNA follows: TGTGCCAGCAGCACCAGACAGGCGCCTTCCCAAGAGACCCAGTACTTC. It is translated as CASSTRQAPSQETQYF. Full variable domain (remainder filled in from reference TRBV5-4 and TRBJ2-5): ETGVTQSPTHLIKTRGQQVTLRCSSQSGHNTVSWYQQALGQGPQFIFQYYREEENGRGNFPPRFSGLQFPNYSSELNVNALELDDSALYLCASSTRQAPSQETQYFGPGTRLLVL.

The genes are TRBV28 and TRBJ1-1, with TRBD1 matching 7 bases. The germline CDR1 and CDR2 sequences are MDHEN and SYDVKM. Losses at the gene ends were 5 bases for V and 0 bases for J; bases not matched to a gene: 6. The CDR3 is 15 amino acids. For the CDR3, the DNA is TGTGCCAGCAGTCCCGCGGGGACAGTGAACACTGAAGCTTTCTTT. Amino acid sequence: CASSPAGTVNTEAFF.

The CDR3 DNA is TGTGCCAGCAGCTTAGGGAGGGTAGAGTCAGGATACGAGCAGTACTTC. This codes for CASSLGRVESGYEQYF. The rearrangement joins TRBV5-5 to TRBJ2-7; 7 bases are shared with TRBD2. Germline CDR1 and CDR2: SGHKS and YYEKEE (reference sequence). Trimming cost V 2 bases and J 4 bases; bases outside gene matches: 12. CDR3 length equals 16 residues.

The chain recombines TRBV4-1 with TRBJ1-1; D not certain. The germline V and J ends were trimmed by 1 base and 3 bases, with 6 bases remaining between them. The CDR3 is 13 amino acids. Looked up from germline, CDR1 is MGHRA and CDR2 is YSYEKL. CDR3 DNA: TGCGCCAGCAGCCAAGGCAGATACACTGAAGCTTTCTTT. It is translated as CASSQGRYTEAFF.

This clone was seen just once. The V gene is TRBV6-1, the J gene TRBJ1-2; TRBD1 agrees at 9 bases. The CDR3 is 14 amino acids. Per germline, CDR1 MNHNS and CDR2 SASEGT. V shed 2 bases and J 5 bases; nucleotides not matched to a gene: 3. The CDR3 region has the DNA TGTGCCAGCAGTGAATTCGGGACAGGGTATGGCTACACCTTC. Its translation: CASSEFGTGYGYTF.

The chain employs TRBV2 and TRBJ2-2; TRBD2 agrees at 10 bases. Trimming took 6 bases from V and 4 from J; bases not matched to a gene: 8. This CDR3 contains 16 residues. Germline-derived CDR1 and CDR2 are SNHLY and FYNNEI. The CDR3 bases are TGTGCCAGCAGACCCACTAGCGGGGCCAGCACCGGGGAGCTGTTTTTT. It specifies CASRPTSGASTGELFF.

The chain recombines TRBV6-1 with TRBJ2-2; D unclear. Trimming took off 4 bases at V and 4 bases at J, with 4 bases between the two ends. This CDR3 is built from 12 residues. Germline CDR1 reads MNHNS; CDR2 reads SASEGT. The CDR3 nucleotides read TGTGCCAGCAGTGGATCCACCGGGGAGCTGTTTTTT. As protein: CASSGSTGELFF.

J is TRBJ1-5 and V is TRBV10-3; possible D gene TRBD1, 6 bases. V was shortened by 5 bases and J by 5 bases, with 10 bases between the two germline ends. CDR3 length: 13 residues. Looked up from germline, CDR1 is ENHRY and CDR2 is SYGVKD. The CDR3 is CAISFDRYQPQHF. The CDR3 DNA sequence: TGTGCCATCAGTTTCGACAGGTATCAGCCCCAGCATTTT.

This clone occurred once. The V and J genes are TRBV28 and TRBJ2-3, with D possibly matching TRBD1 (6 bases). The CDR3 has 18 residues. The germline V and J ends were trimmed by 6 bases and 8 bases, with 30 bases remaining between them. Germline V lookup: CDR1 MDHEN, CDR2 SYDVKM. In nucleotides, the CDR3 is TGTGCCAGCAGCTCCGCCCTATCAACAGGGTCCATTTGGGGTACGCAGTATTTT. It specifies CASSSALSTGSIWGTQYF.

V and J are TRBV9 and TRBJ2-1, with D possibly matching TRBD1 (7 bases). Trimming removed 6 bases at V and 1 base at J, with 14 bases between. CDR3 length: 15 residues. CDR1 SGDLS and CDR2 YYNGEE come from the germline V gene. The CDR3 region is CASTRGVPSYNEQFF. CDR3 in DNA: TGTGCCAGCACCAGGGGGGTGCCTTCCTACAATGAGCAGTTCTTC.

This clone occurred once. Other nucleotide sequences in the sample specify the same CDR3. This sequence joins TRBV5-1 and TRBJ2-7; 13 bases align to TRBD2. The CDR3 sequence is 13 residues long. Losses at the gene ends were 4 bases for V and 7 bases for J; bases not matched to a gene: 2. CDR1 is SGHRS, CDR2 YFSETQ, per germline. In DNA, the CDR3 is TGCGCCAGCAGCCCGGGACTAGCGGGAGAGCAGTACTTC. Encoded protein: CASSPGLAGEQYF.

The chain recombines TRBV10-3 with TRBJ2-1; 11 positions match TRBD2. Germline trimming cut 0 bases from V and 13 bases from J; bases unmatched to any gene: 8. This CDR3 contains 15 residues. The V gene's germline CDR1 is ENHRY and CDR2 SYGVKD. The CDR3 DNA sequence: TGTGCCATCAGTGAGTCCGGCCTAGCGGGAGGATATCAGTTCTTC. This encodes CAISESGLAGGYQFF.

In its sample, this clone was seen once. This chain links TRBV30 with TRBJ1-3; D remains ambiguous. Germline V gives CDR1 GTSNPN, CDR2 SVGIG (reference sequence). The length of the CDR3 is 12 residues. In nucleotides, the CDR3 is TGTGGTTTTCGGATTACTGGAAACACCATATATTTT. This encodes CGFRITGNTIYF.

This rearrangement joins TRBV30 to TRBJ2-5; weak D call: TRBD1 (5 bases). The CDR3 is 13 residues long. Per the germline V gene, CDR1 is GTSNPN and CDR2 is SVGIG (reference sequence). V dropped 4 bases and J dropped 4 bases, with 13 bases sitting between them. In DNA, the CDR3 is TGTGCCTGGAACTCAGGGTTGGGAGAGACCCAGTACTTC. It is translated as CAWNSGLGETQYF.

In its sample, this clone was seen once. CDR3 residues: CASSYGGGTKQETQYF. DNA of the CDR3: TGTGCCAGCAGCTATGGAGGAGGGACTAAGCAAGAGACCCAGTACTTC. The chain is built from TRBV7-9 and TRBJ2-5; 7 bases are a match to TRBD2. V shed 4 bases and J 2 bases; nucleotides not matched to a gene: 10. Per the germline V gene, CDR1 is SEHNR and CDR2 is FQNEAQ (reference sequence). The length of the CDR3 is 16 residues.

This clone has only one observation. This chain uses TRBV9 with TRBJ2-1; D possibly corresponds to TRBD2 (5 bases). The CDR3 spans 16 residues. Trimming pared 0 bases from V and 5 bases from J, leaving 15 bases between. Germline V CDR1 and CDR2: SGDLS, YYNGEE. The CDR3 sequence: CASSVESGRAHNEQFF. The CDR3 coding sequence is TGTGCCAGCAGCGTAGAAAGTGGGAGAGCCCACAATGAGCAGTTCTTC. The entire variable domain, with the rest obtained from reference TRBV9 and TRBJ2-1, is as follows: DSGVTQTPKHLITATGQRVTLRCSPRSGDLSVYWYQQSLDQGLQFLIQYYNGEERAKGNILERFSAQQFPDLHSELNLSSLELGDSALYFCASSVESGRAHNEQFFGPGTRLTVL.

The chain couples TRBV11-2 to TRBJ1-2, with TRBD1 matching 8 bases. From germline, CDR1 is SGHAT and CDR2 FQNNGV. The junction had 10 bases not matched to a gene; V was cut back by 6 bases and J by 4 bases. This CDR3 is 15 amino acids long. CDR3 loop: CASSTAGGAAYGYTF. The CDR3 region has the DNA TGTGCCAGCAGTACGGCAGGGGGCGCAGCCTATGGCTACACCTTC.

This chain links TRBV11-3 with TRBJ1-5, with 8 nucleotides matching TRBD1. V was pared by 5 bases and J by 3 bases, with 3 bases of the junction left unmatched. The CDR3 runs 14 residues. Germline CDR1 and CDR2: SGHNT and YENEEA. The CDR3 sequence is CASSPTGANQPQHF. The CDR3 DNA follows: TGTGCCAGCAGCCCGACAGGGGCCAATCAGCCCCAGCATTTT.

The chain uses TRBV4-2 and TRBJ1-1; D is unresolved. CDR3 size: 16 residues. V lost 1 base, J lost 0 bases, and 12 bases lay in between. Germline V lookup: CDR1 LGHNA, CDR2 YNFKEQ. CDR3 region: CASSQVGGGLNTEAFF. Written as DNA, the CDR3 is TGTGCCAGCAGCCAAGTAGGTGGCGGGCTGAACACTGAAGCTTTCTTT.

The CDR3 loop reads CASRDDRVGDEQYF. The CDR3 nucleotides are TGTGCCAGCAGGGACGACAGGGTGGGGGATGAGCAGTACTTC. The rearrangement links TRBV6-6 to TRBJ2-7; TRBD1 matches at 7 bases. Germline lookup yields CDR1 MNHNY and CDR2 SVGAGI (reference sequence). After removal of 6 bases from V and 7 bases from J, the junction contained 12 bases not matched to a gene. This CDR3 has 14 amino acids.

The rearrangement links TRBV2 to TRBJ1-2; 8 bases align to TRBD1. This CDR3 contains 13 residues. Germline V CDR1 and CDR2: SNHLY, FYNNEI. The V and J ends lost 6 bases and 6 bases, in that order; junction bases with no gene match: 6. The CDR3 spells CASSGQGGHGYTF. In DNA form, the CDR3 reads TGTGCCAGCAGCGGACAGGGAGGCCATGGCTACACCTTC.

As for this clone: Other DNA sequences in this sample translate to the same CDR3. The V call is TRBV18, the J call TRBJ1-3, with 7 positions matching TRBD1. The CDR3 length is 15 residues. Trimming cost V 2 bases and J 0 bases; bases outside gene matches: 1. Germline V gene data show CDR1 as KGHSH and CDR2 as LQKENI. The CDR3 spells CASSPGDSSGNTIYF. The CDR3 bases are TGTGCCAGCTCACCAGGGGACAGCTCTGGAAACACCATATATTTT.

V and J are TRBV10-3 and TRBJ2-7; the match to TRBD1 covers 8 bases. The germline CDR1 and CDR2 sequences are ENHRY and SYGVKD. CDR3 length: 13 residues. Trimming took 6 bases from V and 2 from J; bases not matched to a gene: 3. CDR3 sequence reads: CAIRQGATYEQYF. The CDR3 bases are TGTGCCATCAGGCAGGGGGCAACCTACGAGCAGTACTTC.